Below, 19 T cell receptor beta chains from the same sample are listed, as sequenced in a study of cytomegalovirus exposure and HLA in healthy donors. PCR primers comprised 60 Vbeta and 13 Jbeta primers. Measured with immunoSEQ multiplex PCR; TCRdb has only the in-frame clones, and not every one. The sample has some 160,000 clones, 70% to 80% seen once; the top ten hold about 1.6%. The sample taken for sequencing was PBMCs. These receptors were obtained from a man aged 35-49 years in good health and CMV-seronegative.

This chain connects TRBV5-5 to TRBJ2-7, with 7 bases fitting TRBD2. Trimming removed 2 bases from V and 4 bases from J; junction bases left unmatched: 9. CDR1 and CDR2 from the germline V gene are SGHKS and YYEKEE (reference sequence). The CDR3 extends over 15 amino acids. The CDR3 nucleotides read TGTGCCAGCAGCTTAGGGCGGGAGATGGGATACGAGCAGTACTTC. Translation: CASSLGREMGYEQYF.

This clone came up a few times. The J gene is TRBJ1-2, the V gene TRBV19; D is unclear. The germline V gene has CDR1 LNHDA and CDR2 SQIVND (reference sequence). The V end lost 0 bases, the J end lost 5 bases, and 7 bases lay between the germline ends. The CDR3 sequence is 13 residues long. In DNA form, the CDR3 reads TGTGCCAGTAGTATAGAGTCAGGTTATGGCTACACCTTC. Translating it yields CASSIESGYGYTF. The complete variable domain, with remaining parts taken from reference TRBV19 and TRBJ1-2, reads DGGITQSPKYLFRKEGQNVTLSCEQNLNHDAMYWYRQDPGQGLRLIYYSQIVNDFQKGDIAEGYSVSREKKESFPLTVTSAQKNPTAFYLCASSIESGYGYTFGSGTRLTVV.

This clone has just a few counts. V gene TRBV9 combines with J gene TRBJ1-2; possible D gene TRBD1, 5 bases. The CDR3 runs 15 residues. The V end was cut by 3 bases, the J end by 0 bases, with 12 bases between. Germline CDR1 SGDLS, CDR2 YYNGEE. The CDR3 loop is CASSDGHLANYGYTF. The CDR3 DNA is TGTGCCAGCAGCGACGGACATCTAGCTAACTATGGCTACACCTTC.

The V call is TRBV19, the J call TRBJ1-5; D unresolved. This CDR3 contains 17 residues. The germline V gene has CDR1 LNHDA and CDR2 SQIVND (reference sequence). Trimming removed 7 bases at V and 3 bases at J, with 22 bases between. The CDR3 region has the DNA TGTGCCAGTACTCCCCTACACCTCTGGGCCCCCAATCAGCCCCAGCATTTT. Amino acid sequence: CASTPLHLWAPNQPQHF.

The rearrangement links TRBV28 to TRBJ2-2; 12 nucleotides align to TRBD2. CDR1 is MDHEN, CDR2 SYDVKM, per germline. This CDR3 is built from 19 residues. V gave up 6 bases and J gave up 0 bases; unmatched junction bases: 11. The CDR3 DNA reads as TGTGCCAGCAGATTCCTCGGACTAGCGGGATACTCGAACACCGGGGAGCTGTTTTTT. Protein product: CASRFLGLAGYSNTGELFF. The whole variable domain, remainder taken from reference TRBV28 and TRBJ2-2, is DVKVTQSSRYLVKRTGEKVFLECVQDMDHENMFWYRQDPGLGLRLIYFSYDVKMKEKGDIPEGYSVSREKKERFSLILESASTNQTSMYLCASRFLGLAGYSNTGELFFGEGSRLTVL.

The rearrangement joins TRBV6-1 to TRBJ2-3; tentatively, D is TRBD2 (6 bases). The CDR3 runs 17 residues. Per the germline V gene, CDR1 is MNHNS and CDR2 is SASEGT. With 2 bases removed from V and 3 bases from J, the gap between germline ends came to 18 bases. The CDR3 here is CASSEKGGATGTDTQYF. Here the CDR3 DNA reads TGTGCCAGCAGTGAAAAGGGCGGGGCGACTGGGACAGATACGCAGTATTTT.

The V and J genes are TRBV29-1 and TRBJ2-1, with a possible D match to TRBD2 (7 bases). Germline V gene lookup returns CDR1 SQVTM and CDR2 ANQGSEA. The CDR3 runs 14 residues. V lost 2 bases and J lost 7, with 15 bases in between. CDR3 DNA sequence: TGCAGCGTTGAACGGGGGGCCCGGAGGAATGAGCAGTTCTTC. This translates into CSVERGARRNEQFF.

As for this clone: Sequence at one end of the junction differs from germline and may be a read error. V usage is TRBV6-6 and J usage is TRBJ2-6; a possible D gene is TRBD1 (5 bases). Germline CDR1 and CDR2: MNHNY and SVGAGI (reference sequence). The CDR3 runs to 13 residues. This CDR3 reads CASSRSGANGLTF. The CDR3 region has the DNA TGTGCCAGCAGTCGCTCTGGGGCCAACGGCCTGACTTTC.

The chain combines TRBV25-1 with TRBJ1-1; D is uncertain. Germline CDR1 and CDR2: MGHDK and SYGVNS. V was pared by 6 bases and J by 3 bases, with 11 bases between. This CDR3 has 13 amino acids. The CDR3 region is CASSRQDYTEAFF. CDR3 bases: TGTGCCAGCAGCCGTCAGGATTACACTGAAGCTTTCTTT.

This clone showed up many times. The chain uses TRBV9 and TRBJ1-1; TRBD1 agrees at 7 bases. The CDR3 runs 14 residues. The germline V gene has CDR1 SGDLS and CDR2 YYNGEE. Unmatched junction bases numbered 12, after V lost 1 base and J lost 12 bases. The CDR3 DNA is TGTGCCAGCAGCGTATCTTACAGGGGAGGAGAGTCTTTCTTT. Translated, it gives CASSVSYRGGESFF.

The rearrangement joins TRBV12-5 to TRBJ1-2; 9 nucleotides match TRBD1. The CDR3 spans 16 residues. The V segment lost 1 base and the J segment 2 bases; nucleotides outside the gene matches: 5. In germline, CDR1 is LGHNT, CDR2 FRNRAP. CDR3 bases: TGTGCTAGTGGTTTGGACAGGGGGCAGGGGAACTATGGCTACACCTTC. Translating gives CASGLDRGQGNYGYTF.

The rearrangement joins TRBV5-5 to TRBJ1-6, with a weak D call TRBD1 (5 bases). Trimming took 3 bases from V and 8 from J, leaving 15 bases between them. Germline V gene lookup returns CDR1 SGHKS and CDR2 YYEKEE (reference sequence). The length of the CDR3 is 15 residues. This CDR3 is CASSSMTATYSPLHF. The CDR3 DNA is TGTGCCAGCAGCTCAATGACAGCAACTTATTCACCCCTCCACTTT. The full variable domain, its missing parts supplied by reference TRBV5-5 and TRBJ1-6, is DAGVTQSPTHLIKTRGQQVTLRCSPISGHKSVSWYQQVLGQGPQFIFQYYEKEERGRGNFPDRFSARQFPNYSSELNVNALLLGDSALYLCASSSMTATYSPLHFGNGTRLTVT.

This clone was recorded a few times. The rearrangement joins TRBV5-1 to TRBJ1-1, with 8 bases lining up with TRBD1. There are 13 residues in the CDR3. The trim removed 4 bases at V and 6 bases at J, leaving 5 bases unmatched. In germline, CDR1 is SGHRS, CDR2 YFSETQ. The CDR3 DNA sequence: TGCGCCAGCAGCAACAGACAGGGGCCTGAAGCTTTCTTT. This codes for CASSNRQGPEAFF.

The genes are TRBV28 and TRBJ1-2, with D tentatively TRBD1 (6 bases). In germline, CDR1 is MDHEN, CDR2 SYDVKM. V was cut by 3 bases and J by 2 bases, with 13 bases left in between. This CDR3 is built from 15 residues. The CDR3 sequence: CASSFRNRENYGYTF. CDR3 in DNA: TGTGCCAGCAGTTTTAGAAACAGGGAAAACTATGGCTACACCTTC.

V usage is TRBV7-2 and J usage is TRBJ2-7, with 13 bases lining up with TRBD2. The CDR3 length is 15 residues. Germline CDR1 SGHTA, CDR2 FQGNSA. V gave up 6 bases and J gave up 7 bases; unmatched junction bases: 9. The CDR3 region is CASSYGLAGAGEQYF. The CDR3 bases are TGTGCCAGCAGTTACGGACTAGCGGGAGCGGGGGAGCAGTACTTC.

The chain has TRBV1 and TRBJ2-1; TRBD2 reflects the table's D call only, with no check against the DNA. TRBV1 is annotated as a pseudogene. This CDR3 comprises 20 residues. CDR3 nucleotides: TGCACCAGCAGCCAAGCCGGGACTAGCGGGAGCCTTAGCTCCTACAATGAGCAGTTCTTC. It is translated as CTSSQAGTSGSLSSYNEQFF.

The chain links TRBV5-4 to TRBJ2-7, with D unclear. The V end lost 0 bases, the J end lost 2 bases, and 9 bases lay between the germline ends. CDR3 size: 14 residues. CDR1 SGHNT and CDR2 YYREEE come from the germline V gene (reference sequence). This CDR3 reads CASSLGGKAYEQYF. The CDR3 nucleotides read TGTGCCAGCAGCTTGGGAGGCAAAGCCTACGAGCAGTACTTC.

As concerns this clone: The junction and the germline gene differ at one end; a read error may be behind it. This chain connects TRBV28 to TRBJ2-4; no reliable D call. In germline, CDR1 is MDHEN, CDR2 SYDVKM. The length of the CDR3 is 13 residues. Here the CDR3 reads CASSLLTENSQYF. The CDR3 DNA sequence: TGTGCCAGCAGTTTACTAACGGAAAACAGTCAGTACTTC.

A single count supports this clone. The V gene is TRBV19, the J gene TRBJ2-1; 10 positions match TRBD2. CDR3 length: 14 residues. The germline V gene encodes CDR1 LNHDA and CDR2 SQIVND (reference sequence). Trimming removed 8 bases from V and 6 bases from J; junction bases left unmatched: 7. The CDR3 DNA follows: TGTGCCAGTTCCGTAGCGGGAGGAGTCAATGAGCAGTTCTTC. Residues: CASSVAGGVNEQFF.